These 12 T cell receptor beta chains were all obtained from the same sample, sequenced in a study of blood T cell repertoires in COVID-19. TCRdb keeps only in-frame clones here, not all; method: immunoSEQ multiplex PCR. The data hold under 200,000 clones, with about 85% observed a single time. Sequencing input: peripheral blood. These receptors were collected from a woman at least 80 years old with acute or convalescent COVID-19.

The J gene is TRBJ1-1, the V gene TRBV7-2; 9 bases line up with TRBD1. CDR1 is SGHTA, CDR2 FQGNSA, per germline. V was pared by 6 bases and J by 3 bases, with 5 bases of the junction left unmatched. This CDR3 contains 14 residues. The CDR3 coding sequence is TGTGCCAGCAGACTTGACAGGGGGTACACTGAAGCTTTCTTT. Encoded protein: CASRLDRGYTEAFF.

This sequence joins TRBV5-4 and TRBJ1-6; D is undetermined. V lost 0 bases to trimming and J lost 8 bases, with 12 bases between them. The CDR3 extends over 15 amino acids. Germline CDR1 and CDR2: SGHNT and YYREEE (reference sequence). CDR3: CASSLAEGRDSPLHF. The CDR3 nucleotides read TGTGCCAGCAGCTTGGCGGAGGGAAGGGATTCACCCCTCCACTTT.

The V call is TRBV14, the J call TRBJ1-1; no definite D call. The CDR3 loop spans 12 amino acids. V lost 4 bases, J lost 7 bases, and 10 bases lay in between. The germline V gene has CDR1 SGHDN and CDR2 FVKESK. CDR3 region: CASSRGEGEAFF. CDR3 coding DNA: TGTGCCAGCAGCCGCGGGGAGGGTGAAGCTTTCTTT.

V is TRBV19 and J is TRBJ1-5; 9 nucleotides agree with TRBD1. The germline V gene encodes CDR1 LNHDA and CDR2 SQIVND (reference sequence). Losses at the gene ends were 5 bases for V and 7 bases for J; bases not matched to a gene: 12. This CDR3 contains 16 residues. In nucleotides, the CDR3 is TGTGCCAGTAGTCCAAGGCCCGACAGGGGGAGCCAGCCCCAGCATTTT. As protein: CASSPRPDRGSQPQHF. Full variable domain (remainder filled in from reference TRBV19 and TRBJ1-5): DGGITQSPKYLFRKEGQNVTLSCEQNLNHDAMYWYRQDPGQGLRLIYYSQIVNDFQKGDIAEGYSVSREKKESFPLTVTSAQKNPTAFYLCASSPRPDRGSQPQHFGDGTRLSIL.

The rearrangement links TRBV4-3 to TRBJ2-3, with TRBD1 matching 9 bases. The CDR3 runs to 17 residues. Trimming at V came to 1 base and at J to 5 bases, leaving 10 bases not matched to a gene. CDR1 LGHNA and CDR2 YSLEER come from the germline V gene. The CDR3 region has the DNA TGCGCCAGCAGCCAAGGGTACAGGGGGCTGTCCCGAGATACGCAGTATTTT. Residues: CASSQGYRGLSRDTQYF.

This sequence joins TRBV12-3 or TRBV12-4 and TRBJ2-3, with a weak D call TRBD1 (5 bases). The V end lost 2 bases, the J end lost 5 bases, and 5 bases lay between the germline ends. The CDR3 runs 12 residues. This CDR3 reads CASSLQGDTQYF. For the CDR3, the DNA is TGTGCCAGCAGTTTACAGGGAGATACGCAGTATTTT.

The CDR3 region is CASSPAGGTGVYEQYF. CDR3 nucleotides: TGCGCCAGCAGCCCCGCCGGAGGGACAGGGGTCTACGAGCAGTACTTC. The chain joins TRBV5-1 to TRBJ2-7; 10 nucleotides align to TRBD1. V trimming: 4 bases; J trimming: 3 bases; junction bases outside the gene matches: 10. Germline CDR1 SGHRS, CDR2 YFSETQ. This CDR3 has 16 residues.

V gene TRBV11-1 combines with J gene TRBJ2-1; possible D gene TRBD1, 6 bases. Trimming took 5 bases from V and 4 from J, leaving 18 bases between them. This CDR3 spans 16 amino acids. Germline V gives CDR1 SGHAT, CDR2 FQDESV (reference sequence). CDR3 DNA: TGTGCCAGCAGCCATCAACAGGGTGGGGATTACAATGAGCAGTTCTTC. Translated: CASSHQQGGDYNEQFF.

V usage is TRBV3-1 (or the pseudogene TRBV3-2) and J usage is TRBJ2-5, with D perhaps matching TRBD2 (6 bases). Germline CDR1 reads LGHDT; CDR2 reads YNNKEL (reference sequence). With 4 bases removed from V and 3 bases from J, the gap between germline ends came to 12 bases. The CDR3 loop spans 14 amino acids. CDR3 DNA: TGTGCCAGCAGCCCCTTCGGGGGAAAAGAGACCCAGTACTTC. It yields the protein CASSPFGGKETQYF.

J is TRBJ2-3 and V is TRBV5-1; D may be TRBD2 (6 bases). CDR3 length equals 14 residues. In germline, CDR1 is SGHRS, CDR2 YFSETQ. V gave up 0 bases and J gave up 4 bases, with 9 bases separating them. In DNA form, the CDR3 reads TGCGCCAGCAGCTTGGGACTAGAGGCAGATACGCAGTATTTT. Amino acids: CASSLGLEADTQYF.

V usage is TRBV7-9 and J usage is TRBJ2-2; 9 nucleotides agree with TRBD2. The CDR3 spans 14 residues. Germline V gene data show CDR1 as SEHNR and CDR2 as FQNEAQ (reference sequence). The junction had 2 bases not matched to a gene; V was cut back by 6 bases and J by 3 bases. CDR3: CASRTSGDTGELFF. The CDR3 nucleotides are TGTGCCAGCAGGACTAGCGGAGACACCGGGGAGCTGTTTTTT.

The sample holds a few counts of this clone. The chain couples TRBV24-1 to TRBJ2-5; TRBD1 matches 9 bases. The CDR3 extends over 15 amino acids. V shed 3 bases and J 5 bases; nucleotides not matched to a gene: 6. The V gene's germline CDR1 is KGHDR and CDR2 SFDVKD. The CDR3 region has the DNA TGTGCCACCAGTGATCCGACAGGGACAGGGGAGACCCAGTACTTC. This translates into CATSDPTGTGETQYF.